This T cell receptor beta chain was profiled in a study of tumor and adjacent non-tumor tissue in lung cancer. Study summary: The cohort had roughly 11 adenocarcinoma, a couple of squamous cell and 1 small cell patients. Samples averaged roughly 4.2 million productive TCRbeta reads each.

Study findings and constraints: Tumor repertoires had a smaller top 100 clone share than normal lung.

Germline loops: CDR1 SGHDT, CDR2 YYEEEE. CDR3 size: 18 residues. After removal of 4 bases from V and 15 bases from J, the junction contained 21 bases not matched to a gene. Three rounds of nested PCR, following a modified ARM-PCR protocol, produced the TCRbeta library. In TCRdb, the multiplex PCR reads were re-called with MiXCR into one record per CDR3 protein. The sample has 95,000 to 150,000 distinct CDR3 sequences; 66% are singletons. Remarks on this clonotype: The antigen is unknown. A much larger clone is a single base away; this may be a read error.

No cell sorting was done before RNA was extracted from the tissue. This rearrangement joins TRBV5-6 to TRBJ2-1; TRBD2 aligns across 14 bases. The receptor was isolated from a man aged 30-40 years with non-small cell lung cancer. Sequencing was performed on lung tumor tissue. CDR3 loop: CASSPGTGGKGTSGGLFF. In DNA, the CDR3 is TGTGCCAGCAGCCCCGGGACAGGGGGTAAAGGGACTAGCGGGGGCCTGTTCTTC.